This T cell receptor beta chain was found in a study of T cells after somatic rescue of genetic block. V lost 4 bases to trimming and J lost 0 bases; unmatched junction nucleotides: 17. This CDR3 has 19 amino acids. Germline CDR1 is SQVTM and CDR2 is ANQGSEA. Sequencing used immunoSEQ multiplex PCR; TCRdb keeps in-frame clones, though not all of them. The repertoire holds about 12,000 clones, with approximately 80% as singletons. The V call is TRBV29-1, the J call TRBJ2-2; TRBD2 matches 7 bases. The sequenced material came from peripheral blood mononuclear cells (PBMCs). The TCR sequence derives from a boy aged 10-17 years. This CDR3 is CSVARLAEPREANTGELFF. The CDR3 nucleotides are TGCAGCGTTGCGAGGCTAGCGGAACCCAGAGAGGCGAACACCGGGGAGCTGTTTTTT.